The source of this TCR beta chain is a study of shared clonotypes between healthy human individuals. Deletions cut 1 base from V and 2 bases from J, with 19 bases between. CDR3 size: 17 residues. Germline CDR1 and CDR2: SGHNT and YYREEE (reference sequence). Template for every sorted-subset replicate PCR totaled around 200 ng DNA, some 30,000 T cell genomes. Some clones are missing from TCRdb's copy, which holds only in-frame ones; the method was immunoSEQ multiplex PCR. Found here are some 2,500,000 clones, less than 95% of them singletons; the top ten hold approximately 0.4%. Sample: naive CD4+ T cells from PBMCs. The subset: CD45RA+ positively selected. The chain is built from TRBV5-4 and TRBJ2-7; a weak D match, TRBD2 (6 bases). The TCR originated in a young man in good health. Some clones in this sample may be carry-over from other donors' samples. The CDR3 loop reads CASSLSFSGSGTYEQYF. For the CDR3, the DNA is TGTGCCAGCAGCTTGTCTTTCTCCGGGAGTGGAACCTACGAGCAGTACTTC.